Each of the 2 T cell receptor beta chains below was sequenced from the same sample in a study of blood T cell repertoires in COVID-19. Libraries were prepared by immunoSEQ multiplex PCR; TCRdb keeps only in-frame clonotypes and omits some of them. The sample lists over 450,000 clones, 70% to 90% occurring once. Sample: peripheral blood. The receptors come from a woman aged 45-65 years with COVID-19, enrolled during active disease.

This rearrangement joins TRBV18 to TRBJ1-5; D gene unclear. The CDR3 has 13 amino acids. V lost 2 bases and J 3 bases, leaving 5 bases between the germline ends. From germline, CDR1 is KGHSH and CDR2 LQKENI. The CDR3 DNA reads as TGTGCCAGCTCACCAATAATCAATCAGCCCCAGCATTTT. It yields the protein CASSPIINQPQHF.

The chain links TRBV6-1 to TRBJ1-6, with D possibly TRBD1 on 5 matching bases. Germline V gives CDR1 MNHNS, CDR2 SASEGT. Between the trimmed V and J ends, which lost 4 bases and 4 bases, there was a span of 17 bases. This CDR3 is built from 17 residues. CDR3 loop: CASSGREGAPYNSPLHF. CDR3 in DNA: TGTGCCAGCAGTGGGCGGGAAGGGGCCCCATATAATTCACCCCTCCACTTT.